The T cell receptor (beta chain) described here comes from a study of type 1 regulatory T cells. About the research overall: T-allo10 is a Tr1-enriched, alloantigen-specific CD4 T cell product made in vitro.

The V end was cut by 0 bases, the J end by 6 bases, with 10 bases between. The CDR3 extends over 14 amino acids. The germline V gene encodes CDR1 SGHTA and CDR2 FQGNSA. One entry per CDR3 protein, called by TCRdb with MiXCR from the reads. The sample has 90,000 to 100,000 distinct CDR3 sequences, 25% to 40% seen once. In its sample, this clonotype was seen once. The specimen was CD4+ T cells, either the whole sample or a sorted fraction (not recorded which). This chain uses TRBV7-2 with TRBJ2-3; D is unresolved. This TCR was recovered from a human donor in good health. CDR3 nucleotide sequence: TGTGCCAGCAGCTTAGCGGTTTTGGTGGATACGCAGTATTTT. It encodes CASSLAVLVDTQYF.